Listed here is a single T cell receptor (beta chain). Sequencing used immunoSEQ multiplex PCR; TCRdb keeps in-frame clones, though not all of them. Seen here are about 17,000 clones, about 90% observed once, and the top ten hold roughly 14%. The ends were cut back, 0 bases at V and 5 bases at J, with 17 bases in the middle. The germline gives CDR1 WNHNN, CDR2 SYGVQD (reference sequence). This CDR3 is built from 16 residues. The record originates from a study of T cell changes during pregnancy in multiple sclerosis. The sample was CD8+ T cells from peripheral blood mononuclear cells, taken in the third trimester of pregnancy. The V call is TRBV10-1, the J call TRBJ2-7; a weak D match, TRBD2 (6 bases). The TCR sequence derives from a female donor in good health, enrolled as a control in a pregnancy study. The CDR3: CASSESTEGPPDEQYF. Here the CDR3 DNA reads TGCGCCAGCAGTGAGTCGACGGAGGGACCCCCTGACGAGCAGTACTTC.